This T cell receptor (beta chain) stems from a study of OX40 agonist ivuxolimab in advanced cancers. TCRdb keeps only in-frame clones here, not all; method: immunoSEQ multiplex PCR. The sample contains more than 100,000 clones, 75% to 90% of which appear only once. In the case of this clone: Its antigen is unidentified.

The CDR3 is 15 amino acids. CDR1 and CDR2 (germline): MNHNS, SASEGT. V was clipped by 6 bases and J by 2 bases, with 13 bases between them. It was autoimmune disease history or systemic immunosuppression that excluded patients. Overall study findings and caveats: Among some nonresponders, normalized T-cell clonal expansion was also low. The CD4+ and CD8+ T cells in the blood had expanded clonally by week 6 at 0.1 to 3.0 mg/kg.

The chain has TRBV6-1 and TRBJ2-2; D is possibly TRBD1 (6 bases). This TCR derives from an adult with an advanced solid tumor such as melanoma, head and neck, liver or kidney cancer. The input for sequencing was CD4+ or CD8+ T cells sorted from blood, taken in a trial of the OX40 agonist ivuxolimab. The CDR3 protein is CASSSPGQNTGELFF. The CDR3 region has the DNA TGTGCCAGCAGCAGCCCGGGACAAAACACCGGGGAGCTGTTTTTT.